The 15 T cell receptor beta chains reported below all come from one sample, sequenced in a study of T-cell memory formation after mild COVID-19. TCRdb re-derived calls from the 5' RACE reads in MiXCR, one entry per CDR3 protein. The sample lists a few hundred thousand distinct CDR3 sequences; around 28% were seen once. The source material was PBMCs or a T cell subset sorted from them (not recorded which). Receptor source: an adult woman who had mild COVID-19 (a few samples of this study predate the infection). Cell type and time point are not known.

V is TRBV4-1 and J is TRBJ2-3; 13 bases match TRBD2. CDR3 length: 16 residues. Germline V gene data show CDR1 as MGHRA and CDR2 as YSYEKL. J was trimmed by 6 bases and V by 3 bases; bases with no gene match: 6. This chain's CDR3 is CASSHTLAGGRDTQYF. The CDR3 region has the DNA TGCGCCAGCAGCCATACACTAGCGGGGGGGCGTGATACGCAGTATTTT.

The sample holds a few counts of this clonotype. V is TRBV4-2 and J is TRBJ2-2, with 7 bases identical to TRBD1. V shed 7 bases, J shed 5 bases, and the junction held 7 bases outside the gene matches. Germline CDR1 is LGHNA and CDR2 is YNFKEQ. The CDR3 contains 14 residues. CDR3 region: CASTTGWETGELFF. In DNA form, the CDR3 reads TGTGCCAGCACGACAGGGTGGGAGACCGGGGAGCTGTTTTTT.

V usage is TRBV12-3 or TRBV12-4 and J usage is TRBJ1-2, with TRBD1 as a possible D gene (6 bases). V gave up 3 bases and J gave up 3 bases, with 8 bases separating them. The CDR3 sequence is 13 residues long. The CDR3 region is CASSFPGDYGYTF. The DNA of the CDR3 is TGTGCCAGCAGTTTCCCAGGGGACTATGGCTACACCTTC.

This clonotype was detected ten times or more. This rearrangement joins TRBV3-1 to TRBJ1-3; no clear D gene. Germline assignment: CDR1 LGHDT and CDR2 YNNKEL (reference sequence). CDR3 length equals 12 residues. Trimming left V 4 bases short and J 9 bases short, with 10 bases between. The CDR3, as DNA: TGTGCCAGCAGCCCCCCTTTGGGCACCATATATTTT. Translating gives CASSPPLGTIYF.

This clonotype was seen a single time. The J gene is TRBJ1-2, the V gene TRBV14; 7 positions agree with TRBD1. Looked up from germline, CDR1 is SGHDN and CDR2 is FVKESK. This CDR3 region has 13 residues. V was pared by 6 bases and J by 3 bases, with 4 bases of the junction left unmatched. CDR3 in amino acids: CASSPQGYYGYTF. The CDR3 DNA is TGTGCCAGCAGTCCACAGGGGTACTATGGCTACACCTTC.

V is TRBV24-1 and J is TRBJ2-7, with 12 nucleotides matching TRBD2. Germline V gene sequence: CDR1 KGHDR, CDR2 SFDVKD. V dropped 4 bases and J dropped 5; count of bases not matched to a gene: 5. The CDR3 is 15 amino acids. The chain's CDR3 is CATSDRTSGNHEQYF. The DNA for the CDR3 is TGTGCCACCAGTGACCGGACTAGCGGGAACCACGAGCAGTACTTC.

There are a few counts of this clonotype. The chain combines TRBV27 with TRBJ2-1; perhaps D is TRBD1 or TRBD2 (5 bases each). The CDR3 has 13 amino acids. The ends were cut back, 5 bases at V and 7 bases at J, with 12 bases in the middle. Per germline, CDR1 MNHEY and CDR2 SMNVEV (reference sequence). This CDR3 reads CASSDEGWNEQFF. CDR3 nucleotide sequence: TGTGCCAGCAGTGATGAGGGGTGGAATGAGCAGTTCTTC.

The chain has TRBV28 and TRBJ1-2; 9 nucleotides line up with TRBD1. Germline V lookup: CDR1 MDHEN, CDR2 SYDVKM. CDR3 length: 14 residues. V was pared by 4 bases and J by 7 bases, with 7 bases of the junction left unmatched. The CDR3 loop reads CASSWGTGLVGYTF. CDR3 DNA sequence: TGTGCCAGCAGTTGGGGGACAGGGCTTGTTGGCTACACCTTC.

The chain links TRBV5-1 to TRBJ2-3; 8 positions match TRBD1. The CDR3 has 17 amino acids. Per germline, CDR1 SGHRS and CDR2 YFSETQ. Trimming took 1 base from V and 2 from J; bases not matched to a gene: 9. This CDR3 reads CASSLLTTGAYTDTQYF. The DNA of the CDR3 is TGCGCCAGCAGCTTGTTGACGACAGGGGCCTACACAGATACGCAGTATTTT.

The chain is built from TRBV3-1 and TRBJ2-7; TRBD1 matches at 9 bases. V shed 3 bases and J 0 bases; nucleotides not matched to a gene: 3. CDR1 is LGHDT and CDR2 is YNNKEL in the germline V gene (reference sequence). The CDR3 length is 15 residues. The CDR3 DNA is TGTGCCAGCAGCCATCCGGGACAGGGCTCCTACGAGCAGTACTTC. Its protein product is CASSHPGQGSYEQYF.

The chain is built from TRBV20-1 and TRBJ1-1; 9 bases are shared with TRBD1. V shed 7 bases, J shed 6 bases, and the junction held 15 bases outside the gene matches. Germline V CDR1 and CDR2: DFQATT, SNEGSKA (reference sequence). CDR3 length: 15 amino acids. The CDR3 DNA reads TGCAGTGTCCTACCGACAGGGGGTTATAACGCTGAAGCTTTCTTT. Protein product: CSVLPTGGYNAEAFF.

Many counts were recorded for this clonotype. The gene calls are TRBV19 and TRBJ1-2, with 10 bases lining up with TRBD1. This CDR3 comprises 14 residues. The germline CDR1 and CDR2 sequences are LNHDA and SQIVND (reference sequence). J was trimmed by 4 bases and V by 5 bases; bases with no gene match: 4. The CDR3, as DNA: TGTGCCAGTAGTCCTCGGGACAGGGGCTATGGCTACACCTTC. This sequence encodes CASSPRDRGYGYTF.

The CDR3 coding sequence is TGCGCCAGCAGCCAAGAGCCGGGACTAGCGCCAGATACGCAGTATTTT. Protein product: CASSQEPGLAPDTQYF. The chain combines TRBV4-1 with TRBJ2-3; 10 bases align to TRBD2. The CDR3 length is 16 residues. Per the germline V gene, CDR1 is MGHRA and CDR2 is YSYEKL. V lost 0 bases and J lost 4; bases outside the gene matches: 4.

This clonotype has just a few counts. The CDR3 loop is CASSGLAPSYNEQFF. The CDR3 DNA reads TGTGCCAGCAGCGGACTGGCCCCCTCCTACAATGAGCAGTTCTTC. The chain uses TRBV7-9 and TRBJ2-1, with D possibly matching TRBD2 (5 bases). The CDR3 runs 15 residues. The germline gives CDR1 SEHNR, CDR2 FQNEAQ (reference sequence). Trimming cost V 5 bases and J 0 bases, with 11 bases left between them.

This clonotype was seen only a few times. The genes are TRBV5-1 and TRBJ2-1, with TRBD1 identical over 8 bases. The germline CDR1 and CDR2 sequences are SGHRS and YFSETQ. Germline trimming cut 0 bases from V and 7 bases from J; bases unmatched to any gene: 6. The CDR3 is 15 amino acids. The CDR3 nucleotides read TGCGCCAGCAGCTTGGGCCAGGGGGCGAGTAATGAGCAGTTCTTC. This encodes CASSLGQGASNEQFF.